These 20 T cell receptor beta chains share one sample of origin, sequenced in a study of beta chain features in type 1 diabetes. Sequenced material consisted of expressed TCRB transcripts (all of the isolated RNA was reverse transcribed). Profiled with immunoSEQ multiplex PCR; TCRdb holds only in-frame clones, not every one. Of roughly 380,000 clones in the sample, around 20% were seen once. Sequenced material: naive CD4+ T cells from blood. Every receptor here comes from a young woman in good health.

The V gene is TRBV7-9, the J gene TRBJ2-1; the match to TRBD2 covers 14 bases. The CDR3 has 17 residues. CDR1 SEHNR and CDR2 FQNEAQ come from the germline V gene (reference sequence). V gave up 6 bases and J gave up 7 bases; unmatched junction bases: 11. DNA for the CDR3: TGTGCCAGCAGGGAGATTCCGGGACTAGCGGGGGTGAATGAGCAGTTCTTC. As protein: CASREIPGLAGVNEQFF.

This clone was counted between two and nine times. This chain connects TRBV4-2 to TRBJ2-1, with TRBD2 matching 7 bases. The germline V gene encodes CDR1 LGHNA and CDR2 YNFKEQ. The CDR3 covers 17 residues. V was clipped by 1 base and J by 0 bases; unmatched bases: 6. The CDR3 DNA is TGTGCCAGCAGCCAAGGGAGCGGGGCTACCTCCTACAATGAGCAGTTCTTC. Amino acid sequence: CASSQGSGATSYNEQFF.

This clone occurred a few times. V is TRBV29-1 and J is TRBJ2-3, with D tentatively TRBD1 (6 bases). Trimming took 4 bases from V and 2 from J, leaving 13 bases between them. CDR3 length: 14 residues. Germline-derived CDR1 and CDR2 are SQVTM and ANQGSEA. The DNA of the CDR3 is TGCAGCGTTGTAGGGGCAGGGGCCACAGATACGCAGTATTTT. Its protein product is CSVVGAGATDTQYF.

This clone was seen a handful of times. This chain uses TRBV6-5 with TRBJ2-7; 9 nucleotides agree with TRBD1. This CDR3 spans 15 amino acids. The germline V gene has CDR1 MNHEY and CDR2 SVGAGI. V gave up 6 bases and J gave up 0 bases; unmatched junction bases: 6. CDR3 amino acids: CASRAGTGSSYEQYF. The CDR3 DNA is TGTGCCAGCAGGGCGGGGACAGGGAGCTCCTACGAGCAGTACTTC.

This chain links TRBV29-1 with TRBJ2-3; weak D call: TRBD1 (5 bases). With 5 bases removed from V and 0 bases from J, the gap between germline ends came to 18 bases. CDR1 and CDR2 (germline): SQVTM, ANQGSEA. This CDR3 has 16 amino acids. The CDR3 DNA reads as TGCAGCGTTCCCTCGATAGACAGCACAAGCACAGATACGCAGTATTTT. It codes for CSVPSIDSTSTDTQYF.

In its sample, this clone was seen a few times. The chain employs TRBV27 and TRBJ2-1, with D possibly matching TRBD1 (6 bases). Germline CDR1 MNHEY, CDR2 SMNVEV (reference sequence). The CDR3 consists of 16 residues. Trimming cost V 5 bases and J 5 bases, with 19 bases left between them. The CDR3 reads CASSLKRQVHHNEQFF. In DNA form, the CDR3 reads TGTGCCAGCAGTCTCAAACGACAGGTTCATCACAATGAGCAGTTCTTC.

The chain carries TRBV9 and TRBJ1-6; TRBD1 aligns across 7 bases. This CDR3 comprises 15 residues. The trim removed 3 bases at V and 8 bases at J, leaving 8 bases unmatched. Germline CDR1 is SGDLS and CDR2 is YYNGEE. The CDR3 bases are TGTGCCAGCAGCGACCAGACAGGGCTGGATTCACCCCTCCACTTT. Residues: CASSDQTGLDSPLHF.

The rearrangement links TRBV4-1 to TRBJ1-1; 9 nucleotides align to TRBD1. Unmatched junction bases numbered 11, after V lost 6 bases and J lost 0 bases. The germline gives CDR1 MGHRA, CDR2 YSYEKL. The length of the CDR3 is 17 residues. For the CDR3, the DNA is TGCGCCAGCAGGGATTTTCTCCGGGACAGGGTGAACACTGAAGCTTTCTTT. This gives the protein CASRDFLRDRVNTEAFF.

The CDR3 nucleotides are TGTGCCAGCAGGGAAAGACAGCGGGGCTATGGCTACACCTTC. Translation gives CASRERQRGYGYTF. The V gene is TRBV6-1, the J gene TRBJ1-2, with D perhaps matching TRBD1 (5 bases). Trimming removed 6 bases from V and 4 bases from J, with 15 bases in between. Germline V CDR1 and CDR2: MNHNS, SASEGT. The CDR3 runs 14 residues.

This clone occurred a few times. The chain joins TRBV7-9 to TRBJ2-3; perhaps TRBD2 as D (7 bases). Germline V gene sequence: CDR1 SEHNR, CDR2 FQNEAQ (reference sequence). The V end was cut by 5 bases, the J end by 0 bases, with 12 bases between. CDR3 length equals 15 residues. The CDR3 loop is CASSPGGLSTDTQYF. The CDR3 region has the DNA TGTGCCAGCAGCCCGGGGGGCCTTAGCACAGATACGCAGTATTTT. Based on the CDR3 plus reference TRBV7-9 and TRBJ2-3, the full variable domain is DTGVSQNPRHKITKRGQNVTFRCDPISEHNRLYWYRQTLGQGPEFLTYFQNEAQLEKSRLLSDRFSAERPKGSFSTLEIQRTEQGDSAMYLCASSPGGLSTDTQYFGPGTRLTVL.

The chain recombines TRBV2 with TRBJ1-3; TRBD1 aligns across 9 bases. There are 16 residues in the CDR3. Germline V gene sequence: CDR1 SNHLY, CDR2 FYNNEI. V lost 10 bases to trimming and J lost 0 bases; unmatched junction nucleotides: 10. CDR3 region: CATRDRAFSSGNTIYF. As DNA, the CDR3 is TGTGCCACCAGGGACAGGGCGTTCTCCTCTGGAAACACCATATATTTT.

CDR3 loop: CASSQAPGQLNTGELFF. CDR3 DNA: TGCGCCAGCAGCCAAGCCCCGGGACAGTTGAACACCGGGGAGCTGTTTTTT. V usage is TRBV4-3 and J usage is TRBJ2-2; 7 positions agree with TRBD1. The length of the CDR3 is 17 residues. V lost 1 base and J lost 1; bases outside the gene matches: 6. From germline, CDR1 is LGHNA and CDR2 YSLEER.

The chain links TRBV18 to TRBJ2-5, with 12 bases matching TRBD2. The length of the CDR3 is 16 residues. The germline V gene encodes CDR1 KGHSH and CDR2 LQKENI. V shed 6 bases, J shed 0 bases, and the junction held 5 bases outside the gene matches. The CDR3 DNA follows: TGTGCCAGCTCCTCAGGACTAGCGGGAAACCAAGAGACCCAGTACTTC. Translated, it gives CASSSGLAGNQETQYF. Full variable domain (rest looked up from reference TRBV18 and TRBJ2-5): NAGVMQNPRHLVRRRGQEARLRCSPMKGHSHVYWYRQLPEEGLKFMVYLQKENIIDESGMPKERFSAEFPKEGPSILRIQQVVRGDSAAYFCASSSGLAGNQETQYFGPGTRLLVL.

This clone was detected only a few times. V is TRBV6-5 and J is TRBJ2-7; maybe TRBD2 (6 bases). This CDR3 spans 12 amino acids. CDR1 is MNHEY, CDR2 SVGAGI, per germline. Trimming cost V 7 bases and J 6 bases, with 13 bases left between them. In DNA, the CDR3 is TGTGCCAGCACCGGACTAAGCGGCGAGCAGTACTTC. This encodes CASTGLSGEQYF.

There are a few counts of this clone. This chain joins TRBV4-1 and TRBJ1-2; TRBD1 aligns across 8 bases. The CDR3 loop spans 16 amino acids. V lost 6 bases and J lost 4; bases outside the gene matches: 13. Germline V gene data show CDR1 as MGHRA and CDR2 as YSYEKL. The CDR3 region is CASSPLGDRRRYGYTF. For the CDR3, the DNA is TGCGCCAGCAGTCCCCTGGGGGACAGGCGACGCTATGGCTACACCTTC.

The V gene is TRBV11-2, the J gene TRBJ2-5; 12 bases match TRBD2. The germline gives CDR1 SGHAT, CDR2 FQNNGV. Unmatched junction bases numbered 4, after V lost 4 bases and J lost 4 bases. There are 15 residues in the CDR3. The DNA for the CDR3 is TGTGCCAGCAGCTCCCTAGCGGGGGGGAGAGAGACCCAGTACTTC. Its translation: CASSSLAGGRETQYF.

This clone turned up a few times. The gene calls are TRBV7-9 and TRBJ2-3; 8 bases fit TRBD2. J gave up 5 bases and V 5 bases, and 15 bases lay outside the gene matches. Germline CDR1 and CDR2: SEHNR and FQNEAQ (reference sequence). This CDR3 contains 17 residues. The DNA for the CDR3 is TGTGCCAGCAGCCCCGTGGGCCTAGCGGGTCGAGTAGATACGCAGTATTTT. Its protein product is CASSPVGLAGRVDTQYF.

The V gene is TRBV11-3, the J gene TRBJ2-3, with D uncertain. Per germline, CDR1 SGHNT and CDR2 YENEEA. With 1 base removed from V and 6 bases from J, the gap between germline ends came to 8 bases. The CDR3 spans 13 residues. Here the CDR3 DNA reads TGTGCCAGCAGCTTAGGGATCGGGGATACGCAGTATTTT. Translation gives CASSLGIGDTQYF.

The V gene is TRBV7-9, the J gene TRBJ1-6; D remains unclear. The V gene lost 4 bases and the J gene lost 10 bases, with 17 bases spanning the gap. Per the germline V gene, CDR1 is SEHNR and CDR2 is FQNEAQ (reference sequence). The CDR3 spans 15 residues. CDR3 protein: CASSSAAVLRSPLHF. In nucleotides, the CDR3 is TGTGCCAGCAGCTCAGCCGCTGTATTGAGGTCACCCCTCCACTTT.

This clone showed up just a few times. The CDR3 nucleotides read TGTGCCAGCAGCCGCCGGACTAGCGGGGCCGACGAGCAGTACTTC. It encodes CASSRRTSGADEQYF. This chain joins TRBV14 and TRBJ2-7, with 12 positions matching TRBD2. This CDR3 comprises 15 residues. Germline CDR1 and CDR2: SGHDN and FVKESK. Trimming took 4 bases from V and 5 from J; bases not matched to a gene: 6.